This TCR beta chain appears in the sequencing data of a study of T cell responses to AZD1222 COVID-19 vaccine. Study-wide results and limits: Only a handful of AZD1222 recipients were seropositive at baseline. CD4 TCRs associated with vaccination spanned spike, dominating at 160-218 and 743-854.

Concerning this clone: Its antigen is undetermined.

Analyses pooled second doses at about 4 or about 12 weeks. Assay used: immunoSEQ multiplex PCR; TCRdb lists only in-frame clones, some missing. The table includes some 66,000 clones, 80% to 90% detected once. The source was peripheral blood, collected 28 days after the second AZD1222 dose. The source is an adult who received the AZD1222 COVID-19 vaccine.

This CDR3 is CASSIGTGGGGDPYEQYF. CDR3 coding DNA: TGTGCCAGTAGTATTGGGACAGGGGGCGGCGGGGATCCCTACGAGCAGTACTTC. The gene calls are TRBV19 and TRBJ2-7; 12 positions agree with TRBD1. V dropped 3 bases and J dropped 2; count of bases not matched to a gene: 11. CDR1 and CDR2 from the germline V gene are LNHDA and SQIVND (reference sequence). The CDR3 length is 18 residues.